The clone carrying this T cell receptor (beta chain) has only a few counts. Using a J-beta primer mix together with a sample-barcoded 5' primer, a second PCR was run for roughly 7 to 11 cycles. TCRdb used MiXCR to reprocess the 5' RACE reads, holding one entry per CDR3 protein. The data contain about 800,000 distinct CDR3 sequences, roughly 25% of them singletons. This record belongs to a study of blood T cells in healthy people across ages. This same sample was also taken into another study, of T cells of mothers and their children.

The sample taken for sequencing was blood. The TCR comes from a boy younger than 18 in good health.

The CDR3 spells CASSQGSGPGTGELFF. The CDR3, as DNA: TGTGCCAGCAGCCAAGGATCGGGGCCGGGCACCGGGGAGCTGTTTTTT. This sequence joins TRBV3-1 and TRBJ2-2; D is possibly TRBD1 or TRBD2 (5 bases each). Germline assignment: CDR1 LGHDT and CDR2 YNNKEL (reference sequence). The CDR3 runs to 16 residues. Trimming removed 1 base from V and 4 bases from J, with 13 bases in between.